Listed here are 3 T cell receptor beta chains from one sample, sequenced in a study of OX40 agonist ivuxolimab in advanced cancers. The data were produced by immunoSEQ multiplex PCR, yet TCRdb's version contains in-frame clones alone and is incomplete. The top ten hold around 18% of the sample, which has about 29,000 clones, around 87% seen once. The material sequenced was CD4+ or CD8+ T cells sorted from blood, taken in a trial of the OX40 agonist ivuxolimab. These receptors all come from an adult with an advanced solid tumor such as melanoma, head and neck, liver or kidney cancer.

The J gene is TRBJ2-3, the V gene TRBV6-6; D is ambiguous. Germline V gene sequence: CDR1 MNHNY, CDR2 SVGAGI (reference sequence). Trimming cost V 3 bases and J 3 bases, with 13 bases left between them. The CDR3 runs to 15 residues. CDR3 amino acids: CASSYSTGPTDTQYF. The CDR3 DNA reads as TGTGCCAGCAGTTATTCGACCGGCCCAACAGATACGCAGTATTTT.

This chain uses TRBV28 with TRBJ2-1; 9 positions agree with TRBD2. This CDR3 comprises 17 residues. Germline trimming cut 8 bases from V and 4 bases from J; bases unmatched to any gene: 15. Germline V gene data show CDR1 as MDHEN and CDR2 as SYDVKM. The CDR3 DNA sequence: TGTGCCAGCCCGCCGGCCCGGGGACTAGCTATGTACAATGAGCAGTTCTTC. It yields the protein CASPPARGLAMYNEQFF.

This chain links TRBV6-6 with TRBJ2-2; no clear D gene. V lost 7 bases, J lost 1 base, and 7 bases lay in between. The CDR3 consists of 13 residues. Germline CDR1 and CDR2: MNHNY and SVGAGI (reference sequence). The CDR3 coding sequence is TGTGCCAGCACGGGCGTGAACACCGGGGAGCTGTTTTTT. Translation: CASTGVNTGELFF.